This T cell receptor (beta chain) stems from a study of blood T cell repertoires in COVID-19 (dated by TCRdb to about 2020). Describing the broader study: Samples covering the acute and convalescent phases of COVID-19 were provided by collaborators in the United States, Italy and Spain. The prospective study material was composed of cDNA or gDNA derived from T cells, B-cell-depleted T cells, or PBMCs. Subjects who had been exposed to COVID-19, were actively infected with it, or had recovered from it provided the deeply sampled blood TCRbeta repertoires that made up the dataset. The repertoires were released in a freely available public database intended as a resource for research on the immune response to SARS-CoV-2. The samples were drawn from two sources: the first 160 participants of the ongoing ImmuneRACE study, and fewer than 1,500 subjects contributed by 6 global collaborators. Sample metadata almost always included a de-identified subject ID, COVID-19 status, age in years and sex. Where available, HLA class I and class II types were taken from metadata supplied by the sample provider and were not determined by assay-based typing.

Enrolling through a virtual design, the prospective study's participants ranged in age from roughly 18 to 100 years and lived across 24 United States geographic areas. Cohort assignment in the prospective study relied on participant-reported clinical history from a screening survey and a study questionnaire. For ImmuneRACE Cohort 3, a participant was defined as recovered based on two consecutive negative NP/OP PCR tests, clearance by a healthcare professional, or resolution of symptoms. In the prospective study, whole blood, serum and a nasopharyngeal or oropharyngeal swab were collected from each participant by mobile phlebotomists. Additional blood draws and questionnaires over an approximately 2-month period could optionally be provided by prospective study participants. Prospective study blood samples were shipped either frozen or at room temperature before DNA extraction. TCRbeta CDR3 regions were amplified from genomic DNA by means of the immunoSEQ Assay, a bias-controlled multiplex PCR. The original pipeline was this. The number of nucleated cells in each sample was estimated from the amplification of reference gene primers within the assay. To quantify the absolute abundance of each unique TCRbeta CDR3 rearrangement, sequence reads were collapsed and filtered. For each sample, productive Simpson clonality was calculated by taking the square root of Simpson's diversity index across productive rearrangements. Imported from immuneACCESS, the table was reduced by TCRdb to in-frame sequences with V and J called. These copies leave out some clones; in studies compared against another copy, an unresolved V gene accounts for under half, and the cause of the remainder is not known. That table supplies the V and J calls and clone size; D and trimming were determined from the DNA. The sample table holds 300,000 to 350,000 clones, of which about 90% were seen once. Roughly 1% of the sample lies in the top ten.

In regard to this clone: Its recognized antigen is unknown. Per-base quality was not reported, and no clone a single base away is much larger than it.

V sheds 7 bases and J sheds 1 base, leaving 17 bases between their ends. CDR1 and CDR2 (SGDLS, YYNGEE) derive from the germline V gene. Its CDR3 holds 16 amino acids, cysteine through phenylalanine. Of the read, only the CDR3 DNA is kept; its 48 bases are in frame from base 1. Overall study results and their limits: Clinical and demographic metadata were provided uncurated, with the amount varying by source and participant.

This sequence originates from a woman between 25 and 40 years old who had recovered from COVID-19. The rearranged chain carries TRBV9 and TRBJ2-2; the D region possibly corresponds to TRBD1 (7 bases align). Input material: PBMCs or T cells enriched from blood (not recorded which). CDR3 protein: CASAGAGGWNTGELFF. The sequence in DNA is TGTGCCAGCGCAGGGGCAGGGGGGTGGAACACCGGGGAGCTGTTTTTT.